The 14 T cell receptor beta chains reported below all come from one sample, sequenced in a study of cytomegalovirus exposure and HLA in healthy donors (dated by TCRdb to 2017 to 2019). Libraries were built with the immunoSEQ multiplex PCR assay. For the multiplex PCR, a mixture combining 60 forward primers for TCR Vbeta segments and 13 reverse primers for TCR Jbeta segments was used. As stored in TCRdb, this immuneACCESS dataset retains in-frame rearrangements with V and J assigned. A fraction of the clones does not appear; measured against another copy, unresolved V genes explain less than half of the discrepancy, and the remainder lacks a known reason. Here the sample has 200,000 to 250,000 clones; roughly 70% occur a single time. Less than 2% of the sample belongs to the ten largest clones. Sequenced: PBMCs. The origin of the receptors is a woman in her twenties or thirties in good health and CMV-seronegative.

The V gene is TRBV10-3, the J gene TRBJ2-5, with 9 bases identical to TRBD2. The CDR3 is made up of 15 amino acids. Germline-derived CDR1 and CDR2 are ENHRY and SYGVKD. V lost 6 bases, J lost 2 bases, and 7 bases stayed unmatched. CDR3 sequence reads: CAISDPTSGQETQYF. The CDR3 DNA reads TGTGCCATCAGCGATCCGACTAGCGGACAAGAGACCCAGTACTTC.

This clone has only one observation. V usage is TRBV27 and J usage is TRBJ2-1, with 9 bases identical to TRBD2. Germline V gene sequence: CDR1 MNHEY, CDR2 SMNVEV (reference sequence). The length of the CDR3 is 18 residues. The ends lost 3 bases at V and 3 bases at J; junction bases unmatched: 12. As DNA, the CDR3 is TGTGCCAGCAGTTTTAGGCGGACTAGCGCCTTGGTCTACAATGAGCAGTTCTTC. Protein sequence: CASSFRRTSALVYNEQFF.

This clone was picked up one time. The chain links TRBV27 to TRBJ1-1; D might be TRBD1 (5 bases). V shed 6 bases and J shed 1 base, with 12 bases lying between them. Germline V lookup: CDR1 MNHEY, CDR2 SMNVEV (reference sequence). CDR3 length equals 14 residues. The CDR3 region has the DNA TGTGCCAGCAGGGGCGCAGGGTCGAACACTGAAGCTTTCTTT. Protein sequence: CASRGAGSNTEAFF.

This clone has a single count. The chain has TRBV19 and TRBJ2-1, with a tentative D call TRBD2 (5 bases). Trimming stripped 4 bases from V and 4 bases from J, with 8 bases between. The CDR3 has 13 amino acids. From germline, CDR1 is LNHDA and CDR2 SQIVND (reference sequence). This CDR3 reads CASSTDFYNEQFF. The DNA for the CDR3 is TGTGCCAGTAGTACGGACTTTTACAATGAGCAGTTCTTC.

This clone has a handful of counts. CDR3 DNA sequence: TGTGCCAGCAGACAACTAGCGGGGGGGCCAAAGACCCAGTACTTC. Its protein is CASRQLAGGPKTQYF. The chain is built from TRBV2 and TRBJ2-5, with 13 bases fitting TRBD2. The CDR3 totals 15 residues. The germline gives CDR1 SNHLY, CDR2 FYNNEI. V trimming: 6 bases; J trimming: 6 bases; junction bases outside the gene matches: 7.

The chain links TRBV6-5 to TRBJ2-5; tentatively, D is TRBD2 (5 bases). This CDR3 has 13 amino acids. The germline gives CDR1 MNHEY, CDR2 SVGAGI. Trimming shortened V by 5 bases and J by 1 base, and 8 bases separated the two germline ends. CDR3 in amino acids: CASSGSPQETQYF. The CDR3 bases are TGTGCCAGCAGTGGGAGCCCCCAAGAGACCCAGTACTTC.

The chain joins TRBV7-9 to TRBJ1-2, with 7 bases identical to TRBD1. The V gene's germline CDR1 is SEHNR and CDR2 FQNEAQ (reference sequence). The CDR3 is 14 amino acids. V shed 1 base, J shed 8 bases, and the junction held 7 bases outside the gene matches. The CDR3 protein is CASSLELSGGGYTF. CDR3 nucleotides: TGTGCCAGCAGCTTAGAATTATCAGGGGGAGGCTACACCTTC.

The V and J genes are TRBV9 and TRBJ2-1; D uncertain. V lost 0 bases to trimming and J lost 6 bases, with 10 bases between them. The CDR3 totals 14 residues. Looked up from germline, CDR1 is SGDLS and CDR2 is YYNGEE. Here the CDR3 reads CASSVGAPLNEQFF. The CDR3 bases are TGTGCCAGCAGCGTAGGAGCTCCTCTCAATGAGCAGTTCTTC.

The chain combines TRBV2 with TRBJ1-1, with D tentatively TRBD1 (5 bases). Deletions cut 7 bases from V and 0 bases from J, with 15 bases between. Germline V gene sequence: CDR1 SNHLY, CDR2 FYNNEI. This CDR3 contains 15 residues. This CDR3 is CASIEQAVMNTEAFF. CDR3 DNA sequence: TGTGCCAGCATAGAACAGGCGGTCATGAACACTGAAGCTTTCTTT.

The rearrangement joins TRBV6-5 to TRBJ2-3; TRBD2 matches at 8 bases. J lost 1 base, V lost 4 bases, and 1 base had no gene match. The CDR3 is made up of 14 amino acids. CDR1 is MNHEY, CDR2 SVGAGI, per germline. CDR3 sequence: CASSLTSGTDTQYF. The CDR3 nucleotides read TGTGCCAGCAGTTTGACTAGCGGCACAGATACGCAGTATTTT.

The gene calls are TRBV6-5 and TRBJ2-1, with D perhaps TRBD2 (5 bases). Germline V gene lookup returns CDR1 MNHEY and CDR2 SVGAGI. Trimming cost V 7 bases and J 9 bases, with 10 bases left between them. This CDR3 has 11 residues. The CDR3 loop reads CASNRGSEQFF. In DNA, the CDR3 is TGTGCCAGCAATCGTGGGAGTGAGCAGTTCTTC.

This clone occurred a few times. This chain joins TRBV2 and TRBJ2-3; TRBD2 matches at 7 bases. Per germline, CDR1 SNHLY and CDR2 FYNNEI. The V segment lost 1 base and the J segment 5 bases; nucleotides outside the gene matches: 3. The CDR3 has 14 residues. The CDR3: CASSEGPGGDTQYF. CDR3 coding DNA: TGTGCCAGCAGTGAAGGCCCGGGGGGAGATACGCAGTATTTT.

The rearrangement uses TRBV30 and TRBJ1-1; tentatively, D is TRBD1 (6 bases). This CDR3 region has 15 residues. V dropped 4 bases and J dropped 1 base, with 16 bases sitting between them. Germline loops: CDR1 GTSNPN, CDR2 SVGIG (reference sequence). This CDR3 reads CAWTYRTVKNTEAFF. The CDR3 DNA follows: TGTGCCTGGACCTACCGGACAGTAAAGAACACTGAAGCTTTCTTT.

This clone has just one count. The chain links TRBV29-1 to TRBJ2-3; 10 bases fit TRBD2. This CDR3 is built from 13 residues. Germline loops: CDR1 SQVTM, CDR2 ANQGSEA. CDR3 nucleotide sequence: TGCAGTGGACTAGCGGAGAGCACAGATACGCAGTATTTT. Translation: CSGLAESTDTQYF.